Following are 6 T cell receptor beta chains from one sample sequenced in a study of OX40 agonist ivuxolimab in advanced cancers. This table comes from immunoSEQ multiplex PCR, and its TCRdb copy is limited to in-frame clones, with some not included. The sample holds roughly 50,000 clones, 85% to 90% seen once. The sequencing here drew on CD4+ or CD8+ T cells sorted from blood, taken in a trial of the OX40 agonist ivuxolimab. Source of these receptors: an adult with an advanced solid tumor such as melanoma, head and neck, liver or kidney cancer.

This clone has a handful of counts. The DNA of the CDR3 is TGTGCCAGCAGGTATGAGAACAATCAGCCCCAGCATTTT. Translating gives CASRYENNQPQHF. V gene TRBV2 combines with J gene TRBJ1-5, with unresolved D. The CDR3 spans 13 residues. The ends were cut back, 6 bases at V and 3 bases at J, with 9 bases in the middle. CDR1 is SNHLY, CDR2 FYNNEI, per germline.

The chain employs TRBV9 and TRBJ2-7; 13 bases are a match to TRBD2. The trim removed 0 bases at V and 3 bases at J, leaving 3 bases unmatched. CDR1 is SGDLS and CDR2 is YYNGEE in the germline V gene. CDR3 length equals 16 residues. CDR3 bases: TGTGCCAGCAGCGTAGGACTAGCGGGAGGTTACTACGAGCAGTACTTC. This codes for CASSVGLAGGYYEQYF.

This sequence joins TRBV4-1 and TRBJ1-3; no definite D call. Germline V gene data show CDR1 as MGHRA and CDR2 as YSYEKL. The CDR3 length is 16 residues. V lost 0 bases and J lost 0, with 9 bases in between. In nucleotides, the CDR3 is TGCGCCAGCAGCCAAGATTTTGGGTTCTCTGGAAACACCATATATTTT. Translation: CASSQDFGFSGNTIYF.

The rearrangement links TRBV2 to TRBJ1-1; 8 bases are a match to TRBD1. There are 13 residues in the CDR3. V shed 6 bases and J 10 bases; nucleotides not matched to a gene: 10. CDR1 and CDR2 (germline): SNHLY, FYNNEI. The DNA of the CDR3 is TGTGCCAGCAGCCTAACTCAGGGGGCATCAGCTTTCTTT. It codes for CASSLTQGASAFF.

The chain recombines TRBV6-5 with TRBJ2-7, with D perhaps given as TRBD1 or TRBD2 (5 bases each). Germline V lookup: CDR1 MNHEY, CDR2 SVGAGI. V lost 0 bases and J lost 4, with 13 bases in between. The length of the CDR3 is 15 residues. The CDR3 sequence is CASSYSGDEGYEQYF. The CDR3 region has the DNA TGTGCCAGCAGTTACTCCGGCGATGAGGGGTACGAGCAGTACTTC.

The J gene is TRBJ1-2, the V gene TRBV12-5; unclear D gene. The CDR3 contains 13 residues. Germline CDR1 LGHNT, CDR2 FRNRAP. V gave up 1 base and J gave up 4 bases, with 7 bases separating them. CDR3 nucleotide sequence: TGTGCTAGTGGTTTGGGCAGACCCTATGGCTACACCTTC. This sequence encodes CASGLGRPYGYTF.